Below, 18 T cell receptor beta chains from the same sample are listed, as sequenced in a study of T cell responses to AZD1222 COVID-19 vaccine. Libraries were prepared by immunoSEQ multiplex PCR; TCRdb keeps only in-frame clonotypes and omits some of them. Found here are more than 70,000 clones, around 90% of them singletons; the top ten hold under 35%. Material: peripheral blood, obtained 28 days after the second AZD1222 dose. Receptors were obtained from an adult who received the AZD1222 COVID-19 vaccine.

This clone was seen only once. This chain uses TRBV6-6 with TRBJ2-1; tentatively, D is TRBD2 (7 bases). V was pared by 6 bases and J by 6 bases, with 18 bases between. CDR3 length: 15 residues. Germline V gives CDR1 MNHNY, CDR2 SVGAGI (reference sequence). The CDR3: CASSRGGEVPNEQFF. In nucleotides, the CDR3 is TGTGCCAGCAGCCGAGGGGGGGAGGTTCCCAATGAGCAGTTCTTC.

This chain connects TRBV7-2 to TRBJ1-5, with D maybe TRBD1 (5 bases). The CDR3 is made up of 13 amino acids. V shed 5 bases and J shed 11 bases, with 16 bases lying between them. Germline V lookup: CDR1 SGHTA, CDR2 FQGNSA. The CDR3 loop is CASSTETGSAQHF. The CDR3 DNA is TGTGCCAGCAGCACGGAAACAGGATCAGCCCAGCATTTT.

This chain connects TRBV6-2 or TRBV6-3 to TRBJ2-5; 12 bases align to TRBD2. Unmatched junction bases numbered 2, after V lost 4 bases and J lost 2 bases. The CDR3 covers 15 residues. Germline V gene data show CDR1 as MNHEY and CDR2 as SVGEGT. Written as DNA, the CDR3 is TGTGCCAGCAGTTCTAGCGGGAGGGGTCAAGAGACCCAGTACTTC. Amino acid sequence: CASSSSGRGQETQYF.

V usage is TRBV11-2 and J usage is TRBJ2-4; D might be TRBD2 (5 bases). CDR1 is SGHAT, CDR2 FQNNGV, per germline. The CDR3 runs 13 residues. Trimming took off 5 bases at V and 9 bases at J, with 14 bases between the two ends. CDR3 DNA sequence: TGTGCCAGCAGCGTGGGCGTGGGGAGCATTCAGTACTTC. Translated: CASSVGVGSIQYF. Drawing the rest from reference TRBV11-2 and TRBJ2-4, the complete variable domain is EAGVAQSPRYKIIEKRQSVAFWCNPISGHATLYWYQQILGQGPKLLIQFQNNGVVDDSQLPKDRFSAERLKGVDSTLKIQPAKLEDSAVYLCASSVGVGSIQYFGAGTRLSVL.

The genes are TRBV9 and TRBJ2-3, with 11 bases matching TRBD2. V gave up 4 bases and J gave up 5 bases; unmatched junction bases: 18. The CDR3 is 19 amino acids. Per the germline V gene, CDR1 is SGDLS and CDR2 is YYNGEE. The CDR3 is CASSPKGVAGGPVEDTQYF. DNA for the CDR3: TGTGCCAGCAGCCCTAAGGGGGTAGCGGGAGGGCCTGTGGAAGATACGCAGTATTTT.

This sequence joins TRBV11-2 and TRBJ2-7; D is possibly TRBD1 (6 bases). Trimming cost V 3 bases and J 3 bases, with 18 bases left between them. The CDR3 length is 16 residues. The V gene's germline CDR1 is SGHAT and CDR2 FQNNGV. DNA for the CDR3: TGTGCCAGCAGCTTGAGTAGAGGGACACCTGTCTACGAGCAGTACTTC. Translated: CASSLSRGTPVYEQYF. Filled out from reference TRBV11-2 and TRBJ2-7, the complete variable domain reads EAGVAQSPRYKIIEKRQSVAFWCNPISGHATLYWYQQILGQGPKLLIQFQNNGVVDDSQLPKDRFSAERLKGVDSTLKIQPAKLEDSAVYLCASSLSRGTPVYEQYFGPGTRLTVT.

The chain carries TRBV6-5 and TRBJ1-1; 7 bases fit TRBD1. The V and J ends lost 7 bases and 0 bases, in that order; junction bases with no gene match: 5. This CDR3 is 14 amino acids long. Germline V gene lookup returns CDR1 MNHEY and CDR2 SVGAGI. CDR3 protein: CASIRDSMNTEAFF. CDR3 in DNA: TGTGCCAGCATCCGGGACAGCATGAACACTGAAGCTTTCTTT.

V usage is TRBV6-5 and J usage is TRBJ1-5; D perhaps matches TRBD1 (5 bases). CDR1 and CDR2 from the germline V gene are MNHEY and SVGAGI. This CDR3 has 13 residues. V lost 10 bases, J lost 7 bases, and 17 bases lay in between. The CDR3 DNA follows: TGTGCCACCATGCGGGGCCGGGGGCAGCCCCAGCATTTT. Translating it yields CATMRGRGQPQHF.

The chain has TRBV28 and TRBJ1-5, with D maybe TRBD1 (5 bases). This CDR3 has 14 amino acids. The V end lost 3 bases, the J end lost 6 bases, and 12 bases lay between the germline ends. Germline V gene sequence: CDR1 MDHEN, CDR2 SYDVKM. CDR3 bases: TGTGCCAGCAGTTTCATTAGGGACTTTCAGCCCCAGCATTTT. It codes for CASSFIRDFQPQHF.

The CDR3 DNA is TGCAGCGTCCGGGACAGGGGGTCCTATGGCTACACCTTC. This gives the protein CSVRDRGSYGYTF. This chain uses TRBV29-1 with TRBJ1-2, with 11 bases lining up with TRBD1. Germline loops: CDR1 SQVTM, CDR2 ANQGSEA. CDR3 length: 13 amino acids. The junction had 4 bases not matched to a gene; V was cut back by 6 bases and J by 4 bases.

This clone occurred a few times. This rearrangement joins TRBV10-3 to TRBJ1-5, with 8 bases fitting TRBD1. This CDR3 spans 16 amino acids. The germline gives CDR1 ENHRY, CDR2 SYGVKD. Trimming at V came to 10 bases and at J to 6 bases, leaving 17 bases not matched to a gene. Here the CDR3 reads CATRKTSGTGGQPQHF. The CDR3, as DNA: TGTGCCACCCGCAAAACATCAGGGACAGGAGGTCAGCCCCAGCATTTT.

The J gene is TRBJ2-7, the V gene TRBV27; D perhaps matches TRBD1 (5 bases). The CDR3 is 15 residues long. Germline lookup yields CDR1 MNHEY and CDR2 SMNVEV (reference sequence). Trimming removed 4 bases from V and 2 bases from J, with 15 bases in between. This CDR3 is CASSSDSISPYEQYF. CDR3 DNA sequence: TGTGCCAGCAGTTCCGACAGCATTAGTCCCTACGAGCAGTACTTC.

CDR3 DNA sequence: TGTGCCAGCAGAACCCTTATTTCTAACTATGGCTACACCTTC. The encoded protein is CASRTLISNYGYTF. The chain links TRBV28 to TRBJ1-2; D gene uncertain. Germline CDR1 and CDR2: MDHEN and SYDVKM. V gave up 6 bases and J gave up 0 bases, with 11 bases separating them. The CDR3 runs to 14 residues.

The chain employs TRBV19 and TRBJ1-6; D ambiguous. Germline CDR1 reads LNHDA; CDR2 reads SQIVND (reference sequence). Trimming took 3 bases from V and 8 from J, leaving 5 bases between them. This CDR3 comprises 12 residues. The CDR3 sequence: CASSIRDSPLHF. CDR3 in DNA: TGTGCCAGTAGTATTCGCGATTCACCCCTCCACTTT.

CDR3 nucleotide sequence: TGCGCCAGCAGCTTAGGGTCAGGGGCGAACACTGAAGCTTTCTTT. Its translation is CASSLGSGANTEAFF. This chain connects TRBV5-1 to TRBJ1-1, with D perhaps TRBD1 (6 bases). This CDR3 region has 15 residues. Germline V CDR1 and CDR2: SGHRS, YFSETQ. V lost 2 bases and J 1 base, leaving 12 bases between the germline ends.

This chain joins TRBV30 and TRBJ1-4, with no clear D. CDR3 length: 13 residues. Germline CDR1 and CDR2: GTSNPN and SVGIG (reference sequence). CDR3 DNA: TGTGTCTCGGGGAGAGGCGCTGGAGAAAAACTGTTTTTT. Residues: CVSGRGAGEKLFF.

This clone was found once. This rearrangement joins TRBV10-2 to TRBJ2-1, with 10 nucleotides matching TRBD1. CDR1 WSHSY and CDR2 SAAADI come from the germline V gene. This CDR3 has 13 residues. Losses at the gene ends were 9 bases for V and 4 bases for J; bases not matched to a gene: 3. CDR3 protein: CASGQGVYNEQFF. In DNA form, the CDR3 reads TGCGCCAGTGGACAGGGGGTTTACAATGAGCAGTTCTTC.

The CDR3 spells CASSRSGTSSYNEQFF. CDR3 in DNA: TGTGCCAGCAGCCGCTCCGGGACTAGCAGTTACAATGAGCAGTTCTTC. The chain combines TRBV7-2 with TRBJ2-1; 9 nucleotides agree with TRBD2. This CDR3 comprises 16 residues. The trim removed 5 bases at V and 4 bases at J, leaving 9 bases unmatched. Per germline, CDR1 SGHTA and CDR2 FQGNSA.